The rows below give T cell receptor beta chains drawn from one sample of a study of T cells after yellow fever vaccination. A single record per CDR3 protein comes from TCRdb applying MiXCR to the 5' RACE reads. The sample records 100,000 to 150,000 distinct CDR3 sequences, more than 6% being singletons. The sample consisted of CD4+ T cells sorted from PBMCs, taken approximately 11 days after the first yellow fever vaccination. The receptors originated from a man younger than 30 who received the YFV17D yellow fever vaccine. Both conserved end residues are part of each CDR3. A D gene is named only where the DNA matches it firmly. Rows may omit the clone size; those that give it use once, few, many or a size class.

V gene	J gene	clone size	D gene	CDR3 DNA	CDR3 protein
TRBV7-3	TRBJ2-6	few	NA	TGTGCCAGCAGCTTACAGAGCGGTGGGGCCAACGTCCTGACTTTC	CASSLQSGGANVLTF
TRBV2	TRBJ2-7	NA	NA	TGTGCCAGCAGTGCCCGGCTCGAGCAGTACTTC	CASSARLEQYF
TRBV9	TRBJ2-3	many	NA	TGTGCCAGCAGCGTAGAAGGTTGGAGCCCGGATACGCAGTATTTT	CASSVEGWSPDTQYF
TRBV5-4	TRBJ2-1	NA	TRBD1	TGTGCCAGCAGCTTTGACAGGGGGCGAGCGGGGAGCTCCTACAATGAGCAGTTCTTC	CASSFDRGRAGSSYNEQFF
TRBV4-3	TRBJ1-1	many	NA	TGCGCCAGCAGCCGAGGGTTGAACACTGAAGCTTTCTTT	CASSRGLNTEAFF
TRBV4-2	TRBJ2-1	many	NA	TGTGCCAGCAGCCATCAGATAGACAATGAGCAGTTCTTC	CASSHQIDNEQFF
TRBV11-2	TRBJ2-3	many	NA	TGTGCCAGCAGCTTAGTGGCAGGGGGCACAGATACGCAGTATTTT	CASSLVAGGTDTQYF
TRBV14	TRBJ1-1	many	TRBD1	TGTGCCAGCAGCCAAGTGAGGGGGCCGGGCACTGAAGCTTTCTTT	CASSQVRGPGTEAFF
TRBV5-1	TRBJ1-1	many	NA	TGCGCCAGCAGCTCTTCAGTAGGGACCAAGGGAACTGAAGCTTTCTTT	CASSSSVGTKGTEAFF
TRBV20-1	TRBJ1-1	many	NA	TGCAGTGCTAGAAGATCACCTTACACTGAAGCTTTCTTT	CSARRSPYTEAFF